This T cell receptor (beta chain) was captured in a study of cytomegalovirus exposure and HLA in healthy donors. The V and J ends lost 2 bases and 0 bases respectively, with 8 bases between them. This CDR3 comprises 16 residues. The V gene's germline CDR1 is MNHEY and CDR2 SMNVEV (reference sequence). This clone was detected only once. Antigen: not known. Study-wide results and caveats: High sensitivity and specificity were reportedly achieved when the classifier diagnosed cytomegalovirus status.

Sequencing was performed with immunoSEQ multiplex PCR; in TCRdb, only in-frame clones are kept and a portion is missing. The table records under 300,000 clones, 86% of them present only once. The source is a woman aged 25 to 39 in good health and CMV-seropositive. Sequencing was performed on PBMCs. This chain uses TRBV27 with TRBJ2-6; the D gene is possibly TRBD2 (5 bases). The CDR3, as DNA: TGTGCCAGCAGTTTAGTGGGAGTCTCTGGGGCCAACGTCCTGACTTTC. Translation gives CASSLVGVSGANVLTF.